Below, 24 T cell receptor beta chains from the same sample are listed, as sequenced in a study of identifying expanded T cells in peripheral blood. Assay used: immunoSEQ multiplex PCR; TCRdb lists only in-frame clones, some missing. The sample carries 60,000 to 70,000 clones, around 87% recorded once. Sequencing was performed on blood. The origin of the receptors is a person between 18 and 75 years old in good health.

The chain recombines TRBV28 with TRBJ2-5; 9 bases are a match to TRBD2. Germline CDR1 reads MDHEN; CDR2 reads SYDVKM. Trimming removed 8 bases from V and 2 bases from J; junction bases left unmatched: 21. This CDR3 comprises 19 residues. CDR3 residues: CASHSFGASGNFEQETQYF. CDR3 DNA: TGTGCCAGCCACAGTTTTGGCGCTAGCGGGAATTTCGAACAAGAGACCCAGTACTTC. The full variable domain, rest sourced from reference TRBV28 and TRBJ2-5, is DVKVTQSSRYLVKRTGEKVFLECVQDMDHENMFWYRQDPGLGLRLIYFSYDVKMKEKGDIPEGYSVSREKKERFSLILESASTNQTSMYLCASHSFGASGNFEQETQYFGPGTRLLVL.

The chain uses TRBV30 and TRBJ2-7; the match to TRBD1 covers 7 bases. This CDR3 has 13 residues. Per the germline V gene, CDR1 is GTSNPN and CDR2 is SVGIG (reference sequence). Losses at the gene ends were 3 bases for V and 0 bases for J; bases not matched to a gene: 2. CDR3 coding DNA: TGTGCCTGGAGACAGGGGCTCTCCTACGAGCAGTACTTC. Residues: CAWRQGLSYEQYF.

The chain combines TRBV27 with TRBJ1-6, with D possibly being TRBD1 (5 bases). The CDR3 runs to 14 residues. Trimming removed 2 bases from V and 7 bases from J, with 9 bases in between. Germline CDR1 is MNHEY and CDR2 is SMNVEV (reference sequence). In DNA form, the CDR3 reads TGTGCCAGCAGTTTAACTTCAGGGAATTCACCCCTCCACTTT. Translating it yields CASSLTSGNSPLHF.

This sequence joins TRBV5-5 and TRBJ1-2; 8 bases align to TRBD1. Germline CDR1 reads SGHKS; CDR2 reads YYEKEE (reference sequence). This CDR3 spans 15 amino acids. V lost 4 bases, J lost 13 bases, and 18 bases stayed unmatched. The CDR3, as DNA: TGTGCCAGCAGCCTGAAGACAGGGCAGGGGGCTCGTTGCACCTTC. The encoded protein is CASSLKTGQGARCTF.

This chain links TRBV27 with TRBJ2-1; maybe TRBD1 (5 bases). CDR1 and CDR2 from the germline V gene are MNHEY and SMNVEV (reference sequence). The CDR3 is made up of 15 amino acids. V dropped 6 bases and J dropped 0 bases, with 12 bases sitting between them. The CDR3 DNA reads TGTGCCAGCAGGCCTCAGGGAAGCTCCTACAATGAGCAGTTCTTC. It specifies CASRPQGSSYNEQFF.

CDR3 in DNA: TGTGCCAGCAGCTTGTACAGGGAATTTTCAGCCCAGCATTTT. It yields the protein CASSLYREFSAQHF. The chain couples TRBV5-6 to TRBJ1-5, with D perhaps matching TRBD1 (6 bases). Germline assignment: CDR1 SGHDT and CDR2 YYEEEE. The CDR3 is 14 amino acids. V was trimmed by 1 base and J by 11 bases, leaving 16 bases between them.

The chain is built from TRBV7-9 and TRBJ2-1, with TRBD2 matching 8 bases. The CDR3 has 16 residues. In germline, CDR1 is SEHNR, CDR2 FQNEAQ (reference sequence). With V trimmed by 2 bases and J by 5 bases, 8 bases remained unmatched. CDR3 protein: CASSLLAGWGHNEQFF. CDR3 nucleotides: TGTGCCAGCAGCTTACTAGCGGGCTGGGGCCACAATGAGCAGTTCTTC.

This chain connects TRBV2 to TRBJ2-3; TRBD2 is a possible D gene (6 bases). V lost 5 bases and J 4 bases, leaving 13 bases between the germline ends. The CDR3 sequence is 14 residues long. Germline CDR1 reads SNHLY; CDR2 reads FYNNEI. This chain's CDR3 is CASSLTLAADTQYF. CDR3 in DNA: TGTGCCAGCAGTCTTACTTTAGCGGCAGATACGCAGTATTTT.

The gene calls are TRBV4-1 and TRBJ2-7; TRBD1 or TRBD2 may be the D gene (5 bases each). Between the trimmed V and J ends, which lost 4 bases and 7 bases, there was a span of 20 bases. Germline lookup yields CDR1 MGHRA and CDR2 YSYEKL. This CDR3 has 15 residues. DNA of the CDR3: TGCGCCAGCAGCCGTGGGGCGGAGGCGTTTCAGGAGCAGTACTTC. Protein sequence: CASSRGAEAFQEQYF.

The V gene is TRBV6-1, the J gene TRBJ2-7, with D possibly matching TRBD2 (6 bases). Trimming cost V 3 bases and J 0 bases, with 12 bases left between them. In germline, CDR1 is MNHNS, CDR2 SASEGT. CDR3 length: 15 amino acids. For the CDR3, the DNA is TGTGCCAGCAGTGATTTTAGCGGTAGCTCCTACGAGCAGTACTTC. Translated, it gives CASSDFSGSSYEQYF.

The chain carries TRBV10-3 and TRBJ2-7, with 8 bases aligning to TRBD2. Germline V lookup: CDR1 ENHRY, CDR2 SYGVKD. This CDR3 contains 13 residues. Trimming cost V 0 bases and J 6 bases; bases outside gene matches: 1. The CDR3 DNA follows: TGTGCCATCAGTGAGTCGAGCGGGGGCGAGCAGTACTTC. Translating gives CAISESSGGEQYF.

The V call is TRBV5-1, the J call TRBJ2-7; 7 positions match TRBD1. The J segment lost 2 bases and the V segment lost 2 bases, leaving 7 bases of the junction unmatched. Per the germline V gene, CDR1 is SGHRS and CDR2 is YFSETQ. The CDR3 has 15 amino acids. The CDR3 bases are TGCGCCAGCAGCTTTCCGGGACAGAAGACCTACGAGCAGTACTTC. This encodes CASSFPGQKTYEQYF.

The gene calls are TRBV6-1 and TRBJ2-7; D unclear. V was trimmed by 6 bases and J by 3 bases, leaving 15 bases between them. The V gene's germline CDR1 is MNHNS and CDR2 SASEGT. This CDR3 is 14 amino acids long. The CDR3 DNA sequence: TGTGCCAGCAGGGGCACTACCCTATTCTACGAGCAGTACTTC. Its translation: CASRGTTLFYEQYF.

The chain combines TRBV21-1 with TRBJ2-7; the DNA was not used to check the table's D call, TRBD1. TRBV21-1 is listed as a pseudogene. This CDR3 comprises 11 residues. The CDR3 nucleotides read TGTGCCAGCAGACACTCCTACGAGCAGTACTTC. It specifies CASRHSYEQYF.

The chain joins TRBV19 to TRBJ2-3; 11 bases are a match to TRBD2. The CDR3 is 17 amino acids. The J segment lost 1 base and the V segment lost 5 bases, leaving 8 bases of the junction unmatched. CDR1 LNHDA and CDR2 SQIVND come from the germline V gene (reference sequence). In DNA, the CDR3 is TGTGCCAGTAGTGTATCTAGCGGGGGGTTTGGCACAGATACGCAGTATTTT. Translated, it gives CASSVSSGGFGTDTQYF.

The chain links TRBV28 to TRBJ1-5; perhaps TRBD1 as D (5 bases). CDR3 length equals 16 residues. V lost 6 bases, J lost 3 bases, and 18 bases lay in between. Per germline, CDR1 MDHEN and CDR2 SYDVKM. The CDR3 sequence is CASSTSGFWANQPQHF. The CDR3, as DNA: TGTGCCAGCAGCACGTCAGGGTTTTGGGCCAATCAGCCCCAGCATTTT.

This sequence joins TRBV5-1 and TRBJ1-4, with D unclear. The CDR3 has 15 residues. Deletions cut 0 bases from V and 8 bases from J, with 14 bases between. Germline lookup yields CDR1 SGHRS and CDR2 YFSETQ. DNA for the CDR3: TGCGCCAGCAGCTTGGAAGGAGGTGGGGAAGAAAAACTGTTTTTT. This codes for CASSLEGGGEEKLFF.

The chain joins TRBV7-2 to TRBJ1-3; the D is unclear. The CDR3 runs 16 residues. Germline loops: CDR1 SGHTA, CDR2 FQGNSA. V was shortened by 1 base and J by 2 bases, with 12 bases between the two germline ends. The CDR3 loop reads CASSLVLGSAGNTIYF. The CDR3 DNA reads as TGTGCCAGCAGCTTAGTTTTGGGGTCCGCTGGAAACACCATATATTTT. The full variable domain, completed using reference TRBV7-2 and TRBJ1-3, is GAGVSQSPSNKVTEKGKDVELRCDPISGHTALYWYRQSLGQGLEFLIYFQGNSAPDKSGLPSDRFSAERTGGSVSTLTIQRTQQEDSAVYLCASSLVLGSAGNTIYFGEGSWLTVV.

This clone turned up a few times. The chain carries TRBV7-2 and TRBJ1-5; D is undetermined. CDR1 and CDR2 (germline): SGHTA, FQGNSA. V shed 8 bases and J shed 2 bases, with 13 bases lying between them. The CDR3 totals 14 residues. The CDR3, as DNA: TGTGCCAGCGGCCAAAACTTAGGCAATCAGCCCCAGCATTTT. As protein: CASGQNLGNQPQHF.

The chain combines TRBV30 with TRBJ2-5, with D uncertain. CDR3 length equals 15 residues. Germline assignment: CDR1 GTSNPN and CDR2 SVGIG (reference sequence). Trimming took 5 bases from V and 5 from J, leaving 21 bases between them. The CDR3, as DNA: TGTGCCTGGGGATCCGGGCCAGATCAATTGGAGACCCAGTACTTC. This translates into CAWGSGPDQLETQYF. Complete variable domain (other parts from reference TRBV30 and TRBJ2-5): SQTIHQWPATLVQPVGSPLSLECTVEGTSNPNLYWYRQAAGRGLQLLFYSVGIGQISSEVPQNLSASRPQDRQFILSSKKLLLSDSGFYLCAWGSGPDQLETQYFGPGTRLLVL.

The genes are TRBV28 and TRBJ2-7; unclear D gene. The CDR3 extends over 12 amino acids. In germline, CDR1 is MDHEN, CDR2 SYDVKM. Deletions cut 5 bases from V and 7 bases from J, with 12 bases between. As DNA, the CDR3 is TGTGCCAGCAGTCCCCCTCGGAGAGAGCAGTACTTC. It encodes CASSPPRREQYF.

CDR3 nucleotides: TGCGCCAGCAGCCAACAGCGGGGGGGGCAAGAGACCCAGTACTTC. Its translation: CASSQQRGGQETQYF. This sequence joins TRBV4-1 and TRBJ2-5; TRBD2 matches at 10 bases. The CDR3 runs to 15 residues. V was pared by 2 bases and J by 2 bases, with 2 bases of the junction left unmatched. Germline V lookup: CDR1 MGHRA, CDR2 YSYEKL.

CDR3 DNA: TGTGCCAGCAGTTACCGAGGCGGGGCCAATGAGCAGTTCTTC. It is translated as CASSYRGGANEQFF. The chain recombines TRBV6-5 with TRBJ2-1, with D possibly being TRBD2 (6 bases). The CDR3 is 14 amino acids. Trimming stripped 2 bases from V and 6 bases from J, with 11 bases between. The germline V gene encodes CDR1 MNHEY and CDR2 SVGAGI.

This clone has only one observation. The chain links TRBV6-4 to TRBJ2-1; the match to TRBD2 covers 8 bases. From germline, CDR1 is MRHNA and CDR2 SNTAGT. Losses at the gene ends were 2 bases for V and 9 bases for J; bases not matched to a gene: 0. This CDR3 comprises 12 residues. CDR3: CASSDAGGEQFF. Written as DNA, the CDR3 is TGTGCCAGCAGTGACGCGGGGGGTGAGCAGTTCTTC.